Sequencing of this T cell receptor beta chain was carried out in a study of post-analysis software for immune sequencing data. For the study at large: Relapsing-remitting, secondary progressive and progressive-relapsing multiple sclerosis courses were included.

This clonotype was observed a few times. cDNA libraries of TCR beta carried unique molecular identifiers. TCRdb redid the calling of the PCR reads with MiXCR, one entry per CDR3 protein. The table includes about half a million distinct CDR3 sequences, 30% to 40% detected once. The sequencing sample was made of blood. The sequence was obtained from a girl between 2 and 17 years old with multiple sclerosis.

The CDR3 sequence is CAVGGLAGGRSSYNEQFF. The CDR3 region has the DNA TGTGCCGTTGGGGGACTAGCGGGGGGGCGGAGCTCCTACAATGAGCAGTTCTTC. J is TRBJ2-1 and V is TRBV10-3; TRBD2 agrees at 16 bases. The CDR3 runs 18 residues. Germline loops: CDR1 ENHRY, CDR2 SYGVKD. J lost 0 bases, V lost 11 bases, and 10 bases had no gene match.